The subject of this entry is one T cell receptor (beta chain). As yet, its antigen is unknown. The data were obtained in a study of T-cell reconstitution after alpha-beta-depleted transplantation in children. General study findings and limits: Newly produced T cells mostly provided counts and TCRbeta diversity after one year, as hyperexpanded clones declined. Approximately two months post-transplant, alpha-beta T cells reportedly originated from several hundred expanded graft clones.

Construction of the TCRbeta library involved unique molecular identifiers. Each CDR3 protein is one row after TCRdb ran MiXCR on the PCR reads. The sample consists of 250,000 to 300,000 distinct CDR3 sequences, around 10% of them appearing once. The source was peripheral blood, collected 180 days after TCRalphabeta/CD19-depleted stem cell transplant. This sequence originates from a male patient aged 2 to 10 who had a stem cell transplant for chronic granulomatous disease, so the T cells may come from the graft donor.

The CDR3, as DNA: TGTGCCAGCAGCTCGGGACTAGCGGGAGGGCCGTTTGCCGGGGAGCTGTTTTTT. It translates to CASSSGLAGGPFAGELFF. This chain joins TRBV7-7 and TRBJ2-2; 16 bases are a match to TRBD2. V lost 4 bases, J lost 6 bases, and 8 bases stayed unmatched. CDR1 is SSHAT and CDR2 is FNYEAQ in the germline V gene (reference sequence). CDR3 length: 18 amino acids.